The sequence of this TCR beta chain was determined in a study of T cell responses to AZD1222 COVID-19 vaccine. General study points: Donor demographics were predominantly white British with a female majority; clonal diversity may be underestimated. Targeting of unmutated variant regions was reportedly seen in nearly half of spike-specific TCRs.

Germline assignment: CDR1 MGHRA and CDR2 YSYEKL. V was cut by 1 base and J by 4 bases, with 16 bases left in between. The CDR3 contains 16 residues. Data came from immunoSEQ multiplex PCR; TCRdb stores just in-frame clones and leaves some out. Here the sample spans about 150,000 clones, roughly nine tenths being singletons. A remark on this clone: Its specificity is unknown.

Pooling was applied to second doses at about 4 or about 12 weeks. Sequencing was performed on peripheral blood, taken 28 days after the second AZD1222 dose. This TCR derives from an adult who received the AZD1222 COVID-19 vaccine. The chain couples TRBV4-1 to TRBJ1-2; D call uncertain. CDR3 in amino acids: CASSQARSGGRYGYTF. DNA of the CDR3: TGCGCCAGCAGCCAAGCCCGGAGCGGTGGTCGCTATGGCTACACCTTC.